Below are 28 T cell receptor beta chains sequenced from a single sample in a study of blood T cell repertoires in COVID-19. Repertoires were generated with immunoSEQ multiplex PCR, while TCRdb's copy carries only in-frame clones and drops some. The table shows under 95,000 clones, with approximately 86% occurring only once. The material sequenced was peripheral blood. All receptors derive from a man aged 40-49 years with acute or convalescent COVID-19.

This rearrangement joins TRBV6-1 to TRBJ1-6; 7 positions match TRBD1. The V gene's germline CDR1 is MNHNS and CDR2 SASEGT. The CDR3 spans 17 residues. Germline trimming cut 1 base from V and 6 bases from J; bases unmatched to any gene: 9. CDR3 coding DNA: TGTGCCAGCAGTGAAGTTTCGGGGACAGTAATTAATTCACCCCTCCACTTT. This encodes CASSEVSGTVINSPLHF.

The table lists this clone with a count of one. The CDR3 sequence is CASSYSLRGNYNEQFF. DNA of the CDR3: TGTGCCAGCAGTTACTCTTTGAGGGGGAACTACAATGAGCAGTTCTTC. V usage is TRBV6-2 or TRBV6-3 and J usage is TRBJ2-1; weak D call: TRBD1 (6 bases). The CDR3 contains 16 residues. V was cut by 0 bases and J by 3 bases, with 12 bases left in between. CDR1 MNHEY and CDR2 SVGEGT come from the germline V gene.

The chain recombines TRBV5-5 with TRBJ1-2; D might be TRBD1 (5 bases). Germline V gene data show CDR1 as SGHKS and CDR2 as YYEKEE (reference sequence). The V end was cut by 3 bases, the J end by 4 bases, with 19 bases between. The CDR3 runs to 16 residues. Here the CDR3 reads CASSWSDSVGGYGYTF. Written as DNA, the CDR3 is TGTGCCAGCAGCTGGTCCGATTCCGTGGGGGGCTATGGCTACACCTTC.

This clone was counted between two and nine times. V and J are TRBV11-1 and TRBJ1-2; D is undetermined. V lost 5 bases, J lost 5 bases, and 18 bases lay in between. The CDR3 runs to 15 residues. Germline V gene sequence: CDR1 SGHAT, CDR2 FQDESV (reference sequence). The CDR3 protein is CASSANSGPYYGYTF. The DNA for the CDR3 is TGTGCCAGCAGCGCGAACAGCGGACCCTATTATGGCTACACCTTC.

This chain joins TRBV2 and TRBJ2-2; 7 nucleotides align to TRBD2. V trimming: 6 bases; J trimming: 4 bases; junction bases outside the gene matches: 5. The V gene's germline CDR1 is SNHLY and CDR2 FYNNEI. The CDR3 is made up of 14 amino acids. For the CDR3, the DNA is TGTGCCAGCAGGCGGCGGGAGAGCACCGGGGAGCTGTTTTTT. It is translated as CASRRRESTGELFF.

The chain is built from TRBV2 and TRBJ2-7; D may be TRBD1 (6 bases). The CDR3 loop spans 13 amino acids. Germline-derived CDR1 and CDR2 are SNHLY and FYNNEI. V lost 1 base, J lost 3 bases, and 7 bases lay in between. CDR3 nucleotides: TGTGCCAGCAGTGAAGACAGGGTCTACGAGCAGTACTTC. As protein: CASSEDRVYEQYF. Full variable domain (remainder filled in from reference TRBV2 and TRBJ2-7): EPEVTQTPSHQVTQMGQEVILRCVPISNHLYFYWYRQILGQKVEFLVSFYNNEISEKSEIFDDQFSVERPDGSNFTLKIRSTKLEDSAMYFCASSEDRVYEQYFGPGTRLTVT.

The genes are TRBV9 and TRBJ2-7; D gene uncertain. The CDR3 runs to 15 residues. The V end lost 0 bases, the J end lost 0 bases, and 10 bases lay between the germline ends. CDR1 is SGDLS, CDR2 YYNGEE, per germline. CDR3 coding DNA: TGTGCCAGCAGCGTAGGGTCCGAGAGCTCCTACGAGCAGTACTTC. Translating it yields CASSVGSESSYEQYF.

J is TRBJ1-2 and V is TRBV25-1; 7 bases are shared with TRBD1. After removal of 7 bases from V and 4 bases from J, the junction contained 3 bases not matched to a gene. The V gene's germline CDR1 is MGHDK and CDR2 SYGVNS. The CDR3 loop spans 12 amino acids. The CDR3 sequence is CASKDRVYGYTF. In DNA form, the CDR3 reads TGTGCCAGCAAAGACAGGGTCTATGGCTACACCTTC.

The genes are TRBV6-5 and TRBJ2-7, with D possibly being TRBD1 (6 bases). The CDR3 has 15 amino acids. Trimming left V 2 bases short and J 0 bases short, with 11 bases between. Germline-derived CDR1 and CDR2 are MNHEY and SVGAGI. The CDR3 protein is CASSYEDSASYEQYF. CDR3 coding DNA: TGTGCCAGCAGTTACGAGGACAGCGCCTCCTACGAGCAGTACTTC.

This clone appeared a few times. This sequence joins TRBV6-1 and TRBJ1-2; D is uncertain. Per germline, CDR1 MNHNS and CDR2 SASEGT. Trimming removed 3 bases at V and 8 bases at J, with 13 bases between. The CDR3 runs to 13 residues. CDR3: CASSEEQSKGYTF. DNA for the CDR3: TGTGCCAGCAGTGAGGAGCAGTCAAAAGGCTACACCTTC.

The chain couples TRBV5-5 to TRBJ2-5, with a possible D match to TRBD1 (6 bases). Germline CDR1 and CDR2: SGHKS and YYEKEE (reference sequence). The V end lost 5 bases, the J end lost 7 bases, and 18 bases lay between the germline ends. The CDR3 runs to 14 residues. The CDR3 DNA follows: TGTGCCAGCAGTCAGAGGGACACCGTCGGGACCCAGTACTTC. Protein: CASSQRDTVGTQYF.

The chain has TRBV27 and TRBJ1-5, with TRBD1 matching 7 bases. The CDR3 runs 16 residues. Germline values: CDR1 MNHEY, CDR2 SMNVEV (reference sequence). V shed 5 bases and J 3 bases; nucleotides not matched to a gene: 10. CDR3 DNA sequence: TGTGCCAGCAGTCGTGGACAGGCACCACTCAATCAGCCCCAGCATTTT. It is translated as CASSRGQAPLNQPQHF.

The chain employs TRBV25-1 and TRBJ2-2, with TRBD1 as a possible D gene (6 bases). V shed 5 bases and J shed 5 bases, with 12 bases lying between them. The germline V gene has CDR1 MGHDK and CDR2 SYGVNS. This CDR3 region has 14 residues. The CDR3 protein is CASSPRGRTGELFF. CDR3 nucleotides: TGTGCCAGCAGTCCCAGGGGTAGAACCGGGGAGCTGTTTTTT.

The V gene is TRBV30, the J gene TRBJ1-5; maybe TRBD1 (6 bases). The germline CDR1 and CDR2 sequences are GTSNPN and SVGIG (reference sequence). The CDR3 extends over 13 amino acids. Trimming removed 3 bases at V and 7 bases at J, with 13 bases between. The CDR3 sequence is CAWSPRGNQPQHF. The CDR3 bases are TGTGCCTGGAGCCCAAGGGGGAACCAGCCCCAGCATTTT.

This clone was seen once. This chain uses TRBV19 with TRBJ2-2, with a tentative D call TRBD2 (6 bases). Germline CDR1 reads LNHDA; CDR2 reads SQIVND (reference sequence). Trimming stripped 3 bases from V and 5 bases from J, with 16 bases between. The length of the CDR3 is 16 residues. DNA of the CDR3: TGTGCCAGTAGTATTGTGGCGGGAAAGGGGACCGGGGAGCTGTTTTTT. This codes for CASSIVAGKGTGELFF.

The chain carries TRBV27 and TRBJ1-1; 7 positions agree with TRBD1. The trim removed 5 bases at V and 0 bases at J, leaving 3 bases unmatched. The CDR3 has 14 amino acids. Germline V gene data show CDR1 as MNHEY and CDR2 as SMNVEV (reference sequence). Here the CDR3 DNA reads TGTGCCAGCAGTAGACAGGGTATGAACACTGAAGCTTTCTTT. This codes for CASSRQGMNTEAFF.

The rearrangement joins TRBV11-3 to TRBJ2-7; TRBD2 matches at 10 bases. This CDR3 is 14 amino acids long. In germline, CDR1 is SGHNT, CDR2 YENEEA. V was pared by 5 bases and J by 0 bases, with 1 base of the junction left unmatched. CDR3 bases: TGTGCCAGCAGCCGGACTAGCGGCTCCTACGAGCAGTACTTC. Amino acid sequence: CASSRTSGSYEQYF.

The chain combines TRBV7-2 with TRBJ2-7; no reliable D call. Germline V lookup: CDR1 SGHTA, CDR2 FQGNSA. This CDR3 region has 14 residues. V was pared by 3 bases and J by 3 bases, with 12 bases between. As DNA, the CDR3 is TGTGCCAGCAGCTTGAGATACAGAGACTACGAGCAGTACTTC. It yields the protein CASSLRYRDYEQYF.

This chain joins TRBV12-5 and TRBJ1-5; 8 positions agree with TRBD1. Germline CDR1 LGHNT, CDR2 FRNRAP. Trimming cost V 1 base and J 0 bases; bases outside gene matches: 2. The CDR3 runs to 16 residues. CDR3 protein: CASGLADRASNQPQHF. DNA for the CDR3: TGTGCTAGTGGTTTGGCGGACAGGGCTAGCAATCAGCCCCAGCATTTT.

The J gene is TRBJ2-3, the V gene TRBV2, with 9 bases that match TRBD1. The CDR3 is made up of 14 amino acids. The J segment lost 7 bases and the V segment lost 5 bases, leaving 7 bases of the junction unmatched. CDR1 is SNHLY, CDR2 FYNNEI, per germline. DNA for the CDR3: TGTGCCAGCAGTATCAAACAGGGGGCTCATACGCAGTATTTT. It is translated as CASSIKQGAHTQYF. The full variable domain, completed using reference TRBV2 and TRBJ2-3, is EPEVTQTPSHQVTQMGQEVILRCVPISNHLYFYWYRQILGQKVEFLVSFYNNEISEKSEIFDDQFSVERPDGSNFTLKIRSTKLEDSAMYFCASSIKQGAHTQYFGPGTRLTVL.

The J gene is TRBJ1-4, the V gene TRBV3-1 (or the pseudogene TRBV3-2), with D unresolved. Germline CDR1 reads LGHDT; CDR2 reads YNNKEL (reference sequence). The CDR3 is 13 amino acids. V was clipped by 8 bases and J by 10 bases, with 17 bases between them. The CDR3, as DNA: TGTGCCAGCGGATGGACCAGTGGAGGAAAACTGTTTTTT. Translated: CASGWTSGGKLFF.

The chain uses TRBV9 and TRBJ2-3; weak D call: TRBD2 (5 bases). Germline V gives CDR1 SGDLS, CDR2 YYNGEE. V lost 4 bases to trimming and J lost 2 bases, with 11 bases between them. The CDR3 covers 14 residues. The CDR3 reads CASSSRTATDTQYF. In DNA form, the CDR3 reads TGTGCCAGCAGCTCAAGGACTGCCACAGATACGCAGTATTTT.

This sequence joins TRBV29-1 and TRBJ2-7; possibly TRBD1 for D (5 bases). The germline V and J ends were trimmed by 4 bases and 0 bases, with 10 bases remaining between them. This CDR3 is 13 amino acids long. Germline CDR1 and CDR2: SQVTM and ANQGSEA. This CDR3 is CSVGNRSSYEQYF. CDR3 DNA: TGCAGCGTTGGGAACAGGAGCTCCTACGAGCAGTACTTC.

The V gene is TRBV10-2, the J gene TRBJ1-1, with TRBD1 matching over 7 bases. The CDR3 totals 13 residues. The V gene's germline CDR1 is WSHSY and CDR2 SAAADI. With 6 bases clipped from V and 3 bases from J, the junction kept 4 bases outside the gene matches. CDR3 coding DNA: TGCGCCAGCAGACAGGGGAGGCACACTGAAGCTTTCTTT. It encodes CASRQGRHTEAFF.

The chain combines TRBV19 with TRBJ1-6; tentative D call: TRBD1 (5 bases). The V end was cut by 5 bases, the J end by 7 bases, with 15 bases between. The CDR3 runs 15 residues. Per germline, CDR1 LNHDA and CDR2 SQIVND (reference sequence). In DNA, the CDR3 is TGTGCCAGTAGTGGGGACGGGGCGGGGAATTCACCCCTCCACTTT. Protein: CASSGDGAGNSPLHF.

This chain uses TRBV5-5 with TRBJ1-2, with D possibly being TRBD1 (6 bases). The CDR3 consists of 15 residues. Per germline, CDR1 SGHKS and CDR2 YYEKEE (reference sequence). Trimming stripped 0 bases from V and 3 bases from J, with 12 bases between. The chain's CDR3 is CASSLVQGSDYGYTF. In DNA, the CDR3 is TGTGCCAGCAGCTTGGTTCAGGGGTCGGACTATGGCTACACCTTC.

The V and J genes are TRBV6-4 and TRBJ1-1, with a possible D match to TRBD1 (5 bases). The ends were cut back, 4 bases at V and 1 base at J, with 7 bases in the middle. Germline V gives CDR1 MRHNA, CDR2 SNTAGT. CDR3 length equals 13 residues. CDR3 nucleotides: TGTGCCAGCAGTGCCAGGGAGAACACTGAAGCTTTCTTT. It specifies CASSARENTEAFF.

The chain employs TRBV29-1 and TRBJ1-2; maybe TRBD1 (6 bases). V lost 5 bases and J lost 4, with 8 bases in between. Germline loops: CDR1 SQVTM, CDR2 ANQGSEA. CDR3 size: 11 residues. CDR3 sequence (DNA): TGCAGCGTTCTCAGGGGCTATGGCTACACCTTC. Protein sequence: CSVLRGYGYTF.